Listed below are T cell receptor beta chains from one sample, sequenced in a study of post-analysis software for immune sequencing data. In TCRdb, the PCR reads were re-called with MiXCR into one record per CDR3 protein. The repertoire consists of roughly 800,000 distinct CDR3 sequences, with under 60% occurring once and the leading ten covering 4.9%. Sequencing used blood. The receptor source for this set is a girl aged 10-17 years with multiple sclerosis. CDR3s include the opening cysteine and the closing phenylalanine or tryptophan.

TRBV12-3/TRBV12-4 CASSPTSATTDTQYF
TRBV12-3/TRBV12-4 CASSFAGTPNEQFF
TRBV27 CASSRTGFATNEKLFF
TRBV27 CASSLGGENYEQYF
TRBV6-2/TRBV6-3 CASSPGQTNEKLFF
TRBV29-1 CSVARAQSNEQFF
TRBV5-5 CASSSSRDRYYEQYF
TRBV6-5 CASQRGTISDTQYF
TRBV27 CASTRRSDRGDEQYF
TRBV6-5 CASSYGTGGCTF
TRBV29-1 CSVGTGLQETQYF
TRBV6-2/TRBV6-3 CASSYGREAFF
TRBV7-9 CASSSQGGVTVNEQFF
TRBV2 CASSEFTRGGQETQYF
TRBV12-3/TRBV12-4 CASSLLAGAADTQYF
TRBV7-9 CASSLSQGAGTEAFF
TRBV12-3/TRBV12-4 CASSLVVQGGEKLFF
TRBV29-1 CSASGGGSGGYTF
TRBV5-1 CASSKGLAGNNEQFF
TRBV7-9 CASMGDRVSYNEQFF
TRBV7-8 CASTIDRGLAADTQYF
TRBV11-3 CASSLVLAGGLREQYF
TRBV6-1 CASSDFDRAYEQYF
TRBV11-2 CASSRYGTEAFF
TRBV28 CASTVSGTGGYGYTF
TRBV10-3 CAISDLGRGSYEQYF